This TCR beta chain comes out of a study of post-analysis software for immune sequencing data. Study overall: Disease courses included relapsing-remitting, secondary progressive and progressive-relapsing multiple sclerosis.

Overall study findings and caveats: Patients with multiple sclerosis recorded significantly lower normalized Chao1 diversity than controls, the study found. Samples from a shared batch, those prepared together, strongly co-clustered by F measure.

This clonotype was observed a few times. Its antigen is as yet unknown. cDNA libraries of TCR beta carried unique molecular identifiers. TCRdb re-called the PCR reads with MiXCR, one entry per CDR3 protein. The sample carries some 690,000 distinct CDR3 sequences, less than 35% recorded once. The sequenced sample was blood. This clonotype was obtained from a girl under 18 with multiple sclerosis.

The CDR3 protein is CASSLILTDTQYF. CDR3 bases: TGTGCCAGCAGTTTGATACTAACCGATACGCAGTATTTT. The chain joins TRBV28 to TRBJ2-3, with D unresolved. There are 13 residues in the CDR3. Trimming pared 3 bases from V and 6 bases from J, leaving 10 bases between. Germline loops: CDR1 MDHEN, CDR2 SYDVKM.